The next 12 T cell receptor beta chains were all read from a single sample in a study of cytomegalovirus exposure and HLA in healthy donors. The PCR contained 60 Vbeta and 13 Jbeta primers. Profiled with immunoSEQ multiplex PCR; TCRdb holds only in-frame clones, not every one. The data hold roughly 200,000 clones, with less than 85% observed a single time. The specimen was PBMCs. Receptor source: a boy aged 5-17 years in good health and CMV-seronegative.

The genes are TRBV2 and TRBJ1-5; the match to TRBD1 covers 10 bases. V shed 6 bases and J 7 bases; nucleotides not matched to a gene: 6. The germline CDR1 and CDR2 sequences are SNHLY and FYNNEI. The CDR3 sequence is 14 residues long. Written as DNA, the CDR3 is TGTGCCAGCAGCGCGACAGGGGGCGGGCAGCCCCAGCATTTT. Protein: CASSATGGGQPQHF.

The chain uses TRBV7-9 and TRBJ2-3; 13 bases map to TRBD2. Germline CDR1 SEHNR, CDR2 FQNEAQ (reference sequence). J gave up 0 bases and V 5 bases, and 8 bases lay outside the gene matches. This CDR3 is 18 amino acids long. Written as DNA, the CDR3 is TGTGCCAGCAGCCCTCCGGGACTAGCGGGGTACAGCACAGATACGCAGTATTTT. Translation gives CASSPPGLAGYSTDTQYF.

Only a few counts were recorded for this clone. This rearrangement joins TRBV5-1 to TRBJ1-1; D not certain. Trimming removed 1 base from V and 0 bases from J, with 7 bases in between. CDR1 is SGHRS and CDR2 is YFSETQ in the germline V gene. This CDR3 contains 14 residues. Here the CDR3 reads CASSLSEMNTEAFF. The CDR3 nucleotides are TGCGCCAGCAGCTTGTCAGAAATGAACACTGAAGCTTTCTTT.

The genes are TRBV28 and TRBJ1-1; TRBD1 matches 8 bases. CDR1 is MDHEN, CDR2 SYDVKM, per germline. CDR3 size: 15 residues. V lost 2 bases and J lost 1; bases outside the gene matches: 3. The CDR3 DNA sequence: TGTGCCAGCAGTTTACTCAGGGGGCGGAACACTGAAGCTTTCTTT. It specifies CASSLLRGRNTEAFF.

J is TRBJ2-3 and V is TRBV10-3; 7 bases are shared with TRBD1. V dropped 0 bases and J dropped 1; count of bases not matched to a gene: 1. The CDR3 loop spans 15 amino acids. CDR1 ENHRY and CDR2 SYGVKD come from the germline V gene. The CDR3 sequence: CAISESGTGTDTQYF. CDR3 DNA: TGTGCCATCAGTGAGTCAGGGACAGGCACAGATACGCAGTATTTT.

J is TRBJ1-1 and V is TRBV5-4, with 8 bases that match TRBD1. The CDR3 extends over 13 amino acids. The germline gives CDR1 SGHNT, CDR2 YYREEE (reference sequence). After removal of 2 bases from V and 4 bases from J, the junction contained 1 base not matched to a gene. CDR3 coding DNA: TGTGCCAGCAGCTTAGACAGGGGCACTGAAGCTTTCTTT. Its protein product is CASSLDRGTEAFF.

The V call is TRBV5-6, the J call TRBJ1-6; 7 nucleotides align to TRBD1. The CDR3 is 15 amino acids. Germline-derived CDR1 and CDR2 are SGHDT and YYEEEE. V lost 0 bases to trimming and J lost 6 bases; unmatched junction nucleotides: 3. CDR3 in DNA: TGTGCCAGCAGCTTGGAGCCAGGGGGTAATTCACCCCTCCACTTT. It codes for CASSLEPGGNSPLHF. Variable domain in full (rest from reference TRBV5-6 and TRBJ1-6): DAGVTQSPTHLIKTRGQQVTLRCSPKSGHDTVSWYQQALGQGPQFIFQYYEEEERQRGNFPDRFSGHQFPNYSSELNVNALLLGDSALYLCASSLEPGGNSPLHFGNGTRLTVT.

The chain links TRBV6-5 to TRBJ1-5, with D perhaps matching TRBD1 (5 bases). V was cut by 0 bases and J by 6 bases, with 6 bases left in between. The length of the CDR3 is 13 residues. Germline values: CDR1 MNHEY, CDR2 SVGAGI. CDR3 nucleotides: TGTGCCAGCAGTTACTCAGGGGTTCAGCCCCAGCATTTT. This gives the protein CASSYSGVQPQHF.

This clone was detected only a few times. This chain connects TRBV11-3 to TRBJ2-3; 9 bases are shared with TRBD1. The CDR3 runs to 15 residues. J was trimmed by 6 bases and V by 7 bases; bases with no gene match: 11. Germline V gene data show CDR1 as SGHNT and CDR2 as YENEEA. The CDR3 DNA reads TGTGCCAGCACACTCCAGGACAGGGGTCAGGATACGCAGTATTTT. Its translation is CASTLQDRGQDTQYF.

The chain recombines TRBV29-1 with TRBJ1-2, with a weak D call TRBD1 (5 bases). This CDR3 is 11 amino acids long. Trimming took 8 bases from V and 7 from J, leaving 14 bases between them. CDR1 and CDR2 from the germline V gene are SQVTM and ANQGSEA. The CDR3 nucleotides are TGCAGCCTATTTGTGGGGGGTGGCTACACCTTC. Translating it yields CSLFVGGGYTF.

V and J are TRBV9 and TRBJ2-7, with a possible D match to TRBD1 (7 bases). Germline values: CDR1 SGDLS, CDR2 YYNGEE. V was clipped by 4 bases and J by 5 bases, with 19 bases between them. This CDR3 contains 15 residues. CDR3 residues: CASSPTGRNADEQYF. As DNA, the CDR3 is TGTGCCAGCAGCCCGACAGGGAGGAATGCGGACGAGCAGTACTTC.

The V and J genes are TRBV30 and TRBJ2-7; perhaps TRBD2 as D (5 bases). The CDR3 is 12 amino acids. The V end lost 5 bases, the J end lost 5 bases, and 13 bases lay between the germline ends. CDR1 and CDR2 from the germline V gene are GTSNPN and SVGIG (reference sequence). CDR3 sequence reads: CAWGRPGNEQYF. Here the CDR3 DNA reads TGTGCCTGGGGCCGGCCGGGAAACGAGCAGTACTTC.